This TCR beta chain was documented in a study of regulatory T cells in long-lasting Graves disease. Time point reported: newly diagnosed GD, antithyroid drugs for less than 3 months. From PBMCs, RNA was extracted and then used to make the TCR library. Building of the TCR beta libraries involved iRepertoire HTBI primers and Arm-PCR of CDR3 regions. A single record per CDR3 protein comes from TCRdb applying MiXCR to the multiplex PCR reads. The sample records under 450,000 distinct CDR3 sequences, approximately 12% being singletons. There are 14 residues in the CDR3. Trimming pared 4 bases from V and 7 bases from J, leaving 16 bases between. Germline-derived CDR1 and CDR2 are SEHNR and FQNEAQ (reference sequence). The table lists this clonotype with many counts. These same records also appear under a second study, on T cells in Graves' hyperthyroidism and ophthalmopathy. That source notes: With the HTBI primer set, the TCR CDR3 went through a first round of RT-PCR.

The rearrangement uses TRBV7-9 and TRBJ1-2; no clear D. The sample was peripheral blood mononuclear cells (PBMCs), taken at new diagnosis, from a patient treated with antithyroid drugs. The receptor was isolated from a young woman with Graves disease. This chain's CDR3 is CASSSLEGSGGYTF. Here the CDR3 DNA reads TGTGCCAGCAGCTCCCTCGAGGGAAGTGGTGGCTACACCTTC.